The next 9 T cell receptor beta chains were all read from a single sample in a study of Ad26.COV2.S vaccination and SARS-CoV-2 variants. Treatment noted: 15 to 20 received Ad26.COV2.S at low or high dose, single or two shots; about 5 received placebo; per-sample allocation not given. Sample collection was performed on day 63 after the first vaccine or placebo injection. The assay was immunoSEQ multiplex PCR, and TCRdb's table has in-frame clones only and misses some. The table shows some 640,000 clones, with 89% occurring only once. Sequencing was performed on peripheral blood, taken in a trial of Ad26.COV2.S vaccine versus placebo. The receptors stem from a person between 18 and 60 years old who received the Ad26.COV2.S COVID-19 vaccine or a placebo.

The chain links TRBV5-1 to TRBJ2-3, with D perhaps matching TRBD1 (5 bases). The germline CDR1 and CDR2 sequences are SGHRS and YFSETQ. V gave up 0 bases and J gave up 0 bases, with 11 bases separating them. The CDR3 consists of 16 residues. The CDR3 DNA sequence: TGCGCCAGCAGCTTGGAGGTGGGGCCGAGCACAGATACGCAGTATTTT. As protein: CASSLEVGPSTDTQYF. The full variable domain, in which reference TRBV5-1 and TRBJ2-3 provide the parts outside the CDR3, is KAGVTQTPRYLIKTRGQQVTLSCSPISGHRSVSWYQQTPGQGLQFLFEYFSETQRNKGNFPGRFSGRQFSNSRSEMNVSTLELGDSALYLCASSLEVGPSTDTQYFGPGTRLTVL.

This chain connects TRBV5-1 to TRBJ2-7; 8 bases match TRBD2. Germline assignment: CDR1 SGHRS and CDR2 YFSETQ. The CDR3 contains 14 residues. V trimming: 3 bases; J trimming: 1 base; junction bases outside the gene matches: 3. CDR3 bases: TGCGCCAGCAGCTCGACTAGCGCGTCCTACGAGCAGTACTTC. It translates to CASSSTSASYEQYF. Complete variable domain (other parts from reference TRBV5-1 and TRBJ2-7): KAGVTQTPRYLIKTRGQQVTLSCSPISGHRSVSWYQQTPGQGLQFLFEYFSETQRNKGNFPGRFSGRQFSNSRSEMNVSTLELGDSALYLCASSSTSASYEQYFGPGTRLTVT.

This clone was seen a few times. This rearrangement joins TRBV11-2 to TRBJ1-2; the D is unclear. Trimming left V 4 bases short and J 1 base short, with 7 bases between. Per the germline V gene, CDR1 is SGHAT and CDR2 is FQNNGV. The CDR3 sequence is 13 residues long. Here the CDR3 reads CASSSSNNYGYTF. Written as DNA, the CDR3 is TGTGCCAGCAGCTCGTCGAATAACTATGGCTACACCTTC.

The chain combines TRBV25-1 with TRBJ2-1; tentatively, D is TRBD2 (6 bases). The ends were cut back, 1 base at V and 4 bases at J, with 14 bases in the middle. Germline CDR1 reads MGHDK; CDR2 reads SYGVNS. This CDR3 comprises 16 residues. Written as DNA, the CDR3 is TGTGCCAGCAGTGAATTGGGAATAGCGGATTACAATGAGCAGTTCTTC. Its protein product is CASSELGIADYNEQFF.

The chain couples TRBV7-2 to TRBJ2-1; TRBD1 is a possible D gene (6 bases). Looked up from germline, CDR1 is SGHTA and CDR2 is FQGNSA. Trimming cost V 5 bases and J 5 bases, with 19 bases left between them. The CDR3 consists of 16 residues. CDR3 residues: CASSPPVGGIDNEQFF. The CDR3 nucleotides are TGTGCCAGCAGCCCCCCTGTAGGGGGTATCGACAATGAGCAGTTCTTC.

The gene calls are TRBV30 and TRBJ2-2; 7 bases match TRBD1. Trimming removed 2 bases from V and 1 base from J; junction bases left unmatched: 1. CDR3 length: 14 amino acids. CDR1 and CDR2 (germline): GTSNPN, SVGIG (reference sequence). The CDR3 DNA follows: TGTGCCTGGAGTCGACAGGGGAACACCGGGGAGCTGTTTTTT. Translating gives CAWSRQGNTGELFF.

Of note for this clone: Sequence at one end of the junction differs from germline and may be a read error. CDR3 in DNA: TGTGCCAGCAGCGTAGCAGGGGCAGGGACTGAAGCTTTCTTT. The encoded protein is CASSVAGAGTEAFF. The V gene is TRBV7-9, the J gene TRBJ1-1; D is possibly TRBD1 (6 bases). CDR3 size: 14 residues. CDR1 and CDR2 (germline): SEHNR, FQNEAQ (reference sequence).

This clone was seen a handful of times. This chain uses TRBV9 with TRBJ2-7; weak D call: TRBD2 (6 bases). The V gene lost 2 bases and the J gene lost 3 bases, with 15 bases spanning the gap. The CDR3 is 15 amino acids. Germline V CDR1 and CDR2: SGDLS, YYNGEE. The CDR3 sequence is CASSVSSGQNYEQYF. The CDR3 DNA reads as TGTGCCAGCAGCGTTTCAAGCGGGCAAAACTACGAGCAGTACTTC. The whole variable domain, remainder taken from reference TRBV9 and TRBJ2-7, is DSGVTQTPKHLITATGQRVTLRCSPRSGDLSVYWYQQSLDQGLQFLIQYYNGEERAKGNILERFSAQQFPDLHSELNLSSLELGDSALYFCASSVSSGQNYEQYFGPGTRLTVT.

This chain joins TRBV9 and TRBJ1-2; D possibly corresponds to TRBD1 (5 bases). Germline-derived CDR1 and CDR2 are SGDLS and YYNGEE. The CDR3 is 14 residues long. V was trimmed by 0 bases and J by 8 bases, leaving 14 bases between them. The CDR3 nucleotides read TGTGCCAGCAGCGTAGGCGCAGGGTTGGGCGGCTACACCTTC. This gives the protein CASSVGAGLGGYTF.